This T cell receptor (beta chain) is drawn from a study of blood T cell repertoires in COVID-19. About the research overall: The United States, Italy and Spain provided the acute and convalescent COVID-19 samples.

The method was immunoSEQ multiplex PCR; TCRdb's version includes in-frame clones alone and lacks a portion of them. The data hold some 240,000 clones, with about four fifths observed a single time. This CDR3 comprises 15 residues. The source of this sequence is an elderly woman with COVID-19, enrolled during active disease. The V call is TRBV21-1, the J call TRBJ1-1. TRBV21-1 is a pseudogene. The sequenced sample consisted of peripheral blood. As DNA, the CDR3 is TGTGCCAGCAGCAAAAGTAACTACATGAACACTGAAGCTTTCTTT. Protein: CASSKSNYMNTEAFF.